This is a list of T cell receptor beta chains from one sample in a study of blood T cell repertoires in COVID-19. The table came from immunoSEQ multiplex PCR; TCRdb's copy has only in-frame clones and leaves some out. The sample includes fewer than 250,000 clones, roughly 83% of them seen just once. Sequences were obtained from peripheral blood. The origin of the receptors is a woman aged 70-85 years with active or convalescent COVID-19. CDR3s include the opening cysteine and the closing phenylalanine or tryptophan. The D gene is left open where the match is weak. Clone sizes are given selectively: once, few, many, or a class where the clone is expanded.

abundance,d_gene,v_gene,j_gene,CDR3aa,CDR3nt
-,TRBD1,TRBV12-5,TRBJ1-2,CASGLVVTGGINYGYTF,TGTGCTAGTGGTTTGGTAGTGACAGGGGGCATCAACTATGGCTACACCTTC
-,-,TRBV28,TRBJ2-1,CASTRGSSSYNEQFF,TGTGCCAGCACCCGCGGGTCCAGCTCCTACAATGAGCAGTTCTTC
-,-,TRBV27,TRBJ1-5,CASSLSGARNQPQHF,TGTGCCAGCAGTTTATCGGGGGCGCGCAATCAGCCCCAGCATTTT
-,-,TRBV5-6,TRBJ1-2,CASSSYRELYGYTF,TGTGCCAGCAGCTCATACAGGGAACTCTATGGCTACACCTTC
-,-,TRBV5-8,TRBJ1-1,CASSFGNTEAFF,TGTGCCAGCAGCTTTGGCAACACTGAAGCTTTCTTT
-,-,TRBV4-1,TRBJ2-2,CASSNRRAGFGELFF,TGCGCCAGCAGCAATCGACGGGCGGGTTTCGGGGAGCTGTTTTTT
-,-,TRBV3-1/TRBV3-2,TRBJ1-5,CASSQGFQEGQPQHF,TGTGCCAGCAGCCAAGGCTTTCAGGAAGGTCAGCCCCAGCATTTT
-,TRBD2,TRBV9,TRBJ2-6,CASRLAGAGANVLTF,TGTGCCAGCAGGCTAGCGGGAGCTGGGGCCAACGTCCTGACTTTC
many,TRBD2,TRBV5-1,TRBJ2-7,CASSPGPAGANYEQYF,TGCGCCAGCAGCCCGGGACCAGCGGGAGCTAACTACGAGCAGTACTTC
-,-,TRBV7-9,TRBJ2-4,CASSFLPGTLLAKNIQYF,TGTGCCAGCAGCTTTCTACCGGGGACACTTCTAGCCAAAAACATTCAGTACTTC
-,-,TRBV6-2/TRBV6-3,TRBJ1-2,CASSPRDRNGYTF,TGTGCCAGCAGTCCCAGAGACAGGAATGGCTACACCTTC
-,TRBD2,TRBV14,TRBJ2-5,CASSLAGGPMGTQYF,TGTGCCAGCAGCCTAGCGGGGGGCCCCATGGGGACCCAGTACTTC
-,TRBD2,TRBV20-1,TRBJ2-7,CSGGGYEQYF,TGCAGTGGCGGGGGGTACGAGCAGTACTTC
-,-,TRBV6-1,TRBJ2-7,CASSEFGGSYEQYF,TGTGCCAGCAGTGAGTTCGGCGGGTCCTACGAGCAGTACTTC
few,-,TRBV3-1/TRBV3-2,TRBJ1-6,CASSQDVGDSPLHF,TGTGCCAGCAGCCAAGACGTAGGGGATTCACCCCTCCACTTT
once,-,TRBV11-2,TRBJ1-5,CASSLGGASWSNQPQHF,TGTGCCAGCAGCTTAGGGGGCGCTTCCTGGAGCAATCAGCCCCAGCATTTT
-,TRBD2,TRBV4-2,TRBJ2-1,CASSPLGRGGPWDEQFF,TGTGCCAGCAGCCCCCTCGGGCGGGGGGGCCCTTGGGATGAGCAGTTCTTC
-,-,TRBV27,TRBJ2-7,CASRATGTTSYEQYF,TGTGCCAGCAGGGCTACAGGGACCACTTCCTACGAGCAGTACTTC
once,TRBD1,TRBV7-9,TRBJ1-1,CASSLLAGGPNTEAFF,TGTGCCAGCAGCTTGTTGGCAGGGGGTCCGAACACTGAAGCTTTCTTT
-,TRBD2,TRBV19,TRBJ2-6,CASTLGRDRHHSGANVLTF,TGTGCCAGTACCCTGGGGAGGGACCGACACCACTCTGGGGCCAACGTCCTGACTTTC
-,-,TRBV6-5,TRBJ2-7,CASGRGTYEQYF,TGTGCCAGCGGGCGGGGAACCTACGAGCAGTACTTC
few,TRBD2,TRBV5-1,TRBJ2-3,CASSARTSGGTDTQYF,TGCGCCAGCAGCGCCAGGACTAGCGGGGGAACAGATACGCAGTATTTT
-,-,TRBV6-5,TRBJ2-3,CASSYFSTGIGTQYF,TGTGCCAGCAGTTACTTCTCAACAGGGATTGGAACGCAGTATTTT
-,-,TRBV12-5,TRBJ2-7,CASGHKEGGSSYEQYF,TGTGCTAGTGGTCATAAGGAGGGGGGGTCGTCCTACGAGCAGTACTTC
-,TRBD1,TRBV7-9,TRBJ1-3,CASSLGGQVNTIYF,TGTGCCAGCAGCTTAGGGGGACAGGTTAACACCATATATTTT
-,-,TRBV7-2,TRBJ2-3,CASSFWGVDTQYF,TGTGCCAGCAGCTTCTGGGGGGTAGATACGCAGTATTTT
-,TRBD1,TRBV28,TRBJ1-1,CASSLYLQGEAFF,TGTGCCAGCAGTTTATACCTACAGGGGGAAGCTTTCTTT
-,-,TRBV12-3/TRBV12-4,TRBJ1-5,CASSLTENQPQHF,TGTGCCAGCAGTTTGACGGAGAATCAGCCCCAGCATTTT
-,-,TRBV9,TRBJ2-4,CASSVVQAQNIQYF,TGTGCCAGCAGCGTCGTCCAGGCCCAAAACATTCAGTACTTC
-,TRBD1,TRBV3-1/TRBV3-2,TRBJ2-1,CASSQGPGQGPNEQFF,TGTGCCAGCAGCCAGGGGCCGGGACAGGGCCCCAATGAGCAGTTCTTC
-,-,TRBV5-1,TRBJ2-3,CASALERSTDTQYF,TGCGCCAGCGCCCTGGAGCGGTCCACAGATACGCAGTATTTT
-,-,TRBV2,TRBJ1-1,CASSERGEGNTEAFF,TGTGCCAGCAGCGAACGGGGTGAAGGGAACACTGAAGCTTTCTTT
-,-,TRBV7-7,TRBJ2-2,CASSSYGANTGELFF,TGTGCCAGCAGCTCATACGGGGCGAACACCGGGGAGCTGTTTTTT
few,-,TRBV3-1/TRBV3-2,TRBJ1-2,CASSQGGAVVWGYTF,TGTGCCAGCAGCCAAGGGGGCGCGGTGGTTTGGGGCTACACCTTC
-,TRBD1,TRBV5-8,TRBJ2-1,CASSLQGFSYNEQFF,TGTGCCAGCAGCTTACAGGGGTTTTCCTACAATGAGCAGTTCTTC
-,TRBD2,TRBV13,TRBJ2-3,CASLPPTSGGADTQYF,TGTGCCAGCCTACCACCGACTAGCGGGGGGGCGGATACGCAGTATTTT
few,-,TRBV4-2,TRBJ1-2,CASSQDAAQNYGYTF,TGTGCCAGCAGCCAAGATGCGGCCCAAAACTATGGCTACACCTTC
-,TRBD1,TRBV25-1,TRBJ2-3,CASSEYRDRGTDTQYF,TGTGCCAGCAGTGAATACCGGGACAGGGGTACAGATACGCAGTATTTT
-,TRBD2,TRBV13,TRBJ2-3,CASSLNLAGRTDTQYF,TGTGCCAGCAGCTTAAATCTAGCGGGTCGCACAGATACGCAGTATTTT
-,TRBD1,TRBV25-1,TRBJ1-1,CASSDPTGLNTEAFF,TGTGCCAGCAGTGACCCGACAGGGCTGAACACTGAAGCTTTCTTT
-,TRBD1,TRBV7-9,TRBJ1-5,CASSSQGPATGSNQPQHF,TGTGCCAGCAGCTCACAGGGGCCAGCAACGGGTAGCAATCAGCCCCAGCATTTT
-,-,TRBV19,TRBJ2-7,CASSIGPNYEQYF,TGTGCCAGTAGTATAGGTCCCAACTACGAGCAGTACTTC
once,-,TRBV28,TRBJ1-2,CASEVNEGGYTF,TGTGCCAGCGAGGTTAACGAGGGAGGCTACACCTTC
-,TRBD1,TRBV14,TRBJ2-7,CASSPRTGGLYEQYF,TGTGCCAGCAGCCCTCGGACAGGGGGCTTATACGAGCAGTACTTC
once,TRBD1,TRBV5-4,TRBJ1-2,CASSPGQGSYYGYTF,TGTGCCAGCAGCCCTGGACAGGGATCCTATTATGGCTACACCTTC
-,TRBD1,TRBV7-2,TRBJ2-7,CASSGGQGYEQYF,TGTGCCAGCAGCGGTGGACAGGGCTACGAGCAGTACTTC
-,TRBD1,TRBV3-1/TRBV3-2,TRBJ1-1,CASSRQGLWTEAFF,TGTGCCAGCAGCAGACAGGGACTGTGGACTGAAGCTTTCTTT
-,TRBD2,TRBV5-4,TRBJ2-1,CASRVGTSDYNEQFF,TGTGCCAGCAGGGTGGGGACTAGCGACTACAATGAGCAGTTCTTC
-,-,TRBV19,TRBJ2-5,CASSIVYAGETQYF,TGTGCCAGTAGTATAGTTTATGCCGGAGAGACCCAGTACTTC
-,-,TRBV7-2,TRBJ1-6,CASSRQTSPLHF,TGTGCCAGCAGCCGACAGACCTCACCCCTCCACTTT
-,TRBD1,TRBV20-1,TRBJ1-4,CSAGQGEKLFF,TGCAGTGCTGGACAGGGAGAAAAACTGTTTTTT
once,-,TRBV30,TRBJ2-7,CAWSVYYYEQYF,TGTGCCTGGAGTGTCTACTACTACGAGCAGTACTTC
-,TRBD1,TRBV15,TRBJ2-2,CATSTRQGGTGELFF,TGTGCCACCAGCACCCGACAGGGGGGCACCGGGGAGCTGTTTTTT
-,-,TRBV6-1,TRBJ1-1,CASSEGILNTEAFF,TGTGCCAGCAGTGAAGGTATCTTAAACACTGAAGCTTTCTTT
-,TRBD2,TRBV6-1,TRBJ2-7,CASSEATSGGYEQYF,TGTGCCAGCAGTGAAGCTACTAGCGGGGGCTACGAGCAGTACTTC